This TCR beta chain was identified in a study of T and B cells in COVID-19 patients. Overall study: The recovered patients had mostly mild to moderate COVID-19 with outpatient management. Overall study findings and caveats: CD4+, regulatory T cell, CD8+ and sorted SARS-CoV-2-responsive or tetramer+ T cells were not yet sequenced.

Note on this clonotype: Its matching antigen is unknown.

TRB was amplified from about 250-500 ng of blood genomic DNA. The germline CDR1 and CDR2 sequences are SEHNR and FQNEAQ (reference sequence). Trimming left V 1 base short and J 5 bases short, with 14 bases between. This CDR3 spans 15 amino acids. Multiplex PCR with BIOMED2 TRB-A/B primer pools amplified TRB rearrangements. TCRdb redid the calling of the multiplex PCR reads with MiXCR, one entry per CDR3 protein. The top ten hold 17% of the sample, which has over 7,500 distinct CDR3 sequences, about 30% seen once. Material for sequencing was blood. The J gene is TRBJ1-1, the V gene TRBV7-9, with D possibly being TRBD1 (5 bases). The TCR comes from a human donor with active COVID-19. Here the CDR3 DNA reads TGTGCCAGCAGCTTAGATGACAGACTAAAGACTGAAGCTTTCTTT. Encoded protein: CASSLDDRLKTEAFF.